A single sample gave rise to the 7 T cell receptor beta chains below, sequenced in a study of cytomegalovirus exposure and HLA in healthy donors. PCR employed 60 Vbeta and 13 Jbeta primers. The table came from immunoSEQ multiplex PCR; TCRdb's copy has only in-frame clones and leaves some out. In the table there are some 130,000 clones, about 74% of which are singletons. Sequencing used PBMCs. The origin of the receptors is a male donor in good health and CMV-seronegative.

A few counts support this clone. CDR3 protein: CATSSEMAGRPNEQYF. CDR3 nucleotide sequence: TGTGCCACCAGCTCAGAGATGGCAGGTCGACCTAACGAGCAGTACTTC. V gene TRBV15 combines with J gene TRBJ2-7; D gene unclear. The CDR3 spans 16 residues. Germline V gives CDR1 LNHNV, CDR2 YYDKDF (reference sequence). V was cut by 5 bases and J by 5 bases, with 22 bases left in between.

The chain carries TRBV27 and TRBJ2-5, with TRBD2 identical over 14 bases. TRBJ2-7 matches the DNA end more closely, so the J call is doubtful. The CDR3 has 14 amino acids. Per germline, CDR1 MNHEY and CDR2 SMNVEV (reference sequence). The CDR3 spells CASGLAGGRGEQYF. The CDR3, as DNA: TGTGCCAGCGGACTAGCGGGGGGCCGGGGCGAGCAGTACTTC.

Here the CDR3 DNA reads TGTGCCAGCAGCTGGTCCGTTGGGGGCGATGATCAAGAGACCCAGTACTTC. Translation: CASSWSVGGDDQETQYF. This sequence joins TRBV5-5 and TRBJ2-5; D might be TRBD1 (6 bases). Germline V lookup: CDR1 SGHKS, CDR2 YYEKEE (reference sequence). V gave up 3 bases and J gave up 2 bases, with 20 bases separating them. CDR3 length: 17 amino acids.

This clone was recorded only once. The CDR3, as DNA: TGTGCCAGCACCTTCGGCCCTTATAAGCGGGGATTTCCCTACGAGCAGTACTTC. Translation: CASTFGPYKRGFPYEQYF. This chain connects TRBV5-6 to TRBJ2-5; 7 nucleotides match TRBD2. The DNA end is a closer match to TRBJ2-7, so the J assignment may be wrong. There are 18 residues in the CDR3. Germline V gene sequence: CDR1 SGHDT, CDR2 YYEEEE.

To note about this clone: One end of the junction is discordant with germline, which a read error may explain. V and J are TRBV7-9 and TRBJ2-7; tentatively, D is TRBD2 (6 bases). Germline assignment: CDR1 SEHNR and CDR2 FQNEAQ (reference sequence). This CDR3 spans 12 amino acids. CDR3 DNA sequence: TGTTCCAGCAGCTTTGGGGGGAACGAGCAGTACTTC. Encoded protein: CSSSFGGNEQYF. The full variable domain, in which reference TRBV7-9 and TRBJ2-7 provide the parts outside the CDR3, is DTGVSQNPRHKITKRGQNVTFRCDPISEHNRLYWYRQTLGQGPEFLTYFQNEAQLEKSRLLSDRFSAERPKGSFSTLEIQRTEQGDSAMYLCSSSFGGNEQYFGPGTRLTVT.

J is TRBJ2-2 and V is TRBV4-3, with D maybe TRBD2 (6 bases). V lost 4 bases to trimming and J lost 6 bases, with 15 bases between them. This CDR3 comprises 15 residues. Germline CDR1 is LGHNA and CDR2 is YSLEER. CDR3 loop: CASSRAGASAGELFF. Written as DNA, the CDR3 is TGCGCCAGCAGCCGGGCTGGGGCTAGCGCCGGGGAGCTGTTTTTT.

The chain employs TRBV9 and TRBJ2-1, with 10 bases matching TRBD1. Germline trimming cut 4 bases from V and 3 bases from J; bases unmatched to any gene: 4. This CDR3 is 15 amino acids long. The germline V gene encodes CDR1 SGDLS and CDR2 YYNGEE. This CDR3 reads CASSRQGAGYNEQFF. The CDR3 region has the DNA TGTGCCAGCAGCCGACAGGGGGCGGGCTACAATGAGCAGTTCTTC.